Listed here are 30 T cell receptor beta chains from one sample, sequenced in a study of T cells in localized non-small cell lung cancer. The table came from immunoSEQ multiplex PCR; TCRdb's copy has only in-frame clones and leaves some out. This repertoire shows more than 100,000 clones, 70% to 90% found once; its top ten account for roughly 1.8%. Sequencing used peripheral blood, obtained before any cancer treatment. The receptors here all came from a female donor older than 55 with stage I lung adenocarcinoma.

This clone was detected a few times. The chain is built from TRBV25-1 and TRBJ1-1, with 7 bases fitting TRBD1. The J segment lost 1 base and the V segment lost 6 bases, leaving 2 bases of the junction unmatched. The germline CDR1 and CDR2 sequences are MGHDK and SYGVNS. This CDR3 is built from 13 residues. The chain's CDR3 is CASRWDRNTEAFF. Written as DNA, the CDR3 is TGTGCCAGCAGGTGGGACAGGAACACTGAAGCTTTCTTT.

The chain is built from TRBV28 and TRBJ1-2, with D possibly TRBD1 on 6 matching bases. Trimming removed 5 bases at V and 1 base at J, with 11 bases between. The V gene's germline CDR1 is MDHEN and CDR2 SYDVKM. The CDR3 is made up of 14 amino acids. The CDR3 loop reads CASSPPGVNYGYTF. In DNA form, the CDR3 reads TGTGCCAGCAGTCCACCAGGGGTTAACTATGGCTACACCTTC.

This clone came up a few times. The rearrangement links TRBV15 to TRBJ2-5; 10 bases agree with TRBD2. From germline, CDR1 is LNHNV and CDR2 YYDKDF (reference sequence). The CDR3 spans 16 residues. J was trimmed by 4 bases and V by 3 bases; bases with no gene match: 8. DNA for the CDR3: TGTGCCACCAGCAGGGGCGGAGCGGGAGGGCGAGAGACCCAGTACTTC. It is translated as CATSRGGAGGRETQYF.

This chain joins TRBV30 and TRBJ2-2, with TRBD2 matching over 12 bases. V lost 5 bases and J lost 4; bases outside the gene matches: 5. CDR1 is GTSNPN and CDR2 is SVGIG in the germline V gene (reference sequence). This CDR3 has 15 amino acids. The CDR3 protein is CAWWGLAGFTGELFF. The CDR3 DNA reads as TGTGCCTGGTGGGGACTAGCGGGTTTCACCGGGGAGCTGTTTTTT.

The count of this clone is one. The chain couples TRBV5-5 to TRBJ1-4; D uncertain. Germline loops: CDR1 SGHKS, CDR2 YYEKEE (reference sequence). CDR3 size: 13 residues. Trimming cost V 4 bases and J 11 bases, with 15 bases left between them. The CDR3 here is CASSPPRVGKLFF. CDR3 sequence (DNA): TGTGCCAGCAGCCCCCCGCGGGTAGGCAAACTGTTTTTT.

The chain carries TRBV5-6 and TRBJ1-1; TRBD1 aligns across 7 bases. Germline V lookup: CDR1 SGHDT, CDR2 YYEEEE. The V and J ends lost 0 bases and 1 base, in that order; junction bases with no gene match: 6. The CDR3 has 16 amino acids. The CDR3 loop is CASSLAMGQKNTEAFF. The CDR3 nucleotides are TGTGCCAGCAGCTTGGCCATGGGACAGAAGAACACTGAAGCTTTCTTT.

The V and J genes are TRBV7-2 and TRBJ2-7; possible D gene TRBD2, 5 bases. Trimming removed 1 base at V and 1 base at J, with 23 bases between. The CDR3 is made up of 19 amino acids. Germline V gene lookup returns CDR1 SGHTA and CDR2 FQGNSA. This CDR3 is CASSLGVGVVGLQSYEQYF. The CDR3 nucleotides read TGTGCCAGCAGCTTAGGCGTCGGGGTGGTTGGCCTACAATCCTACGAGCAGTACTTC.

Here the CDR3 DNA reads TGTGCCAGCAGTGTTCTTTGGGGAGACAATGAGCAGTTCTTC. Its translation is CASSVLWGDNEQFF. This rearrangement joins TRBV2 to TRBJ2-1; D may be TRBD2 (5 bases). The germline CDR1 and CDR2 sequences are SNHLY and FYNNEI. The CDR3 runs 14 residues. V shed 4 bases and J shed 5 bases, with 12 bases lying between them.

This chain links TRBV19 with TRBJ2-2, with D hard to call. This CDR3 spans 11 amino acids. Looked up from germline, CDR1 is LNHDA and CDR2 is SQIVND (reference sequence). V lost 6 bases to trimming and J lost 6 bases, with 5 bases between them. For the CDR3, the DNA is TGTGCCAGTAGGCAGTCCGGGGAGCTGTTTTTT. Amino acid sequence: CASRQSGELFF.

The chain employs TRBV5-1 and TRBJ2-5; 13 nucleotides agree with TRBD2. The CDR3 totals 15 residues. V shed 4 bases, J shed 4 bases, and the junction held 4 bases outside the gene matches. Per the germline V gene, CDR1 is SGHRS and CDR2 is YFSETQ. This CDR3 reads CASSPLAGGTETQYF. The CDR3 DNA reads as TGCGCCAGCAGCCCACTAGCGGGAGGGACAGAGACCCAGTACTTC.

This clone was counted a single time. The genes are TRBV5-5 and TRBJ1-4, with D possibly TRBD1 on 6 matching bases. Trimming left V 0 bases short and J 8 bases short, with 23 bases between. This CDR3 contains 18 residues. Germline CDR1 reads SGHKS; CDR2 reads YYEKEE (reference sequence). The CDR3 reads CASSLAGGHPSLGEKLFF. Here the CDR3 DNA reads TGTGCCAGCAGCTTGGCTGGGGGGCACCCATCCCTGGGAGAAAAACTGTTTTTT.

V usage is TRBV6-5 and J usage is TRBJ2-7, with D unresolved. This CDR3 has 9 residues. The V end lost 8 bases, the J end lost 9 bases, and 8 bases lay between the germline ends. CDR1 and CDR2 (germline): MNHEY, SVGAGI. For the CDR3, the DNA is TGTGCCAGCCAGAGTAGGCAGTACTTC. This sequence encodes CASQSRQYF.

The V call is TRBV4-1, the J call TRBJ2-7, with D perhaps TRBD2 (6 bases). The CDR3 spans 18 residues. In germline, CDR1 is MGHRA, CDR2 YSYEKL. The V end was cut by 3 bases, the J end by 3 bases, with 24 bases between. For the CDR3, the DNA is TGCGCCAGCAGCCAGGCCCCTCCAGCGGGTCTATCTAACTACGAGCAGTACTTC. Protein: CASSQAPPAGLSNYEQYF.

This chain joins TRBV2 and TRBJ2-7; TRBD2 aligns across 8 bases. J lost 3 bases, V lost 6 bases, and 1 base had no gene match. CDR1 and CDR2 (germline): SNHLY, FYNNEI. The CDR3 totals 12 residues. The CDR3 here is CASRGTSYEQYF. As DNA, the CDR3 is TGTGCCAGCAGGGGGACTAGCTACGAGCAGTACTTC. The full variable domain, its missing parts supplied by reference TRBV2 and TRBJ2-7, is EPEVTQTPSHQVTQMGQEVILRCVPISNHLYFYWYRQILGQKVEFLVSFYNNEISEKSEIFDDQFSVERPDGSNFTLKIRSTKLEDSAMYFCASRGTSYEQYFGPGTRLTVT.

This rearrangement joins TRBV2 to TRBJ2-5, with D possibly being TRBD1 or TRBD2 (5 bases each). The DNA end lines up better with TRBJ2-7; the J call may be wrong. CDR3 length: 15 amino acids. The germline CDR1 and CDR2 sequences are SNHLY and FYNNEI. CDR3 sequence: CASSAGRHGPYEQYF. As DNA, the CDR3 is TGTGCCAGCAGTGCGGGACGACATGGCCCCTACGAGCAGTACTTC.

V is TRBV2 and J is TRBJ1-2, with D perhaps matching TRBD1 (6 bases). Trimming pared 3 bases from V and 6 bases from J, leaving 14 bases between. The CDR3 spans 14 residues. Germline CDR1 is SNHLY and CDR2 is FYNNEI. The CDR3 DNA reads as TGTGCCAGCAGTGATGATCCAGGGGTCCATGGCTACACCTTC. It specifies CASSDDPGVHGYTF. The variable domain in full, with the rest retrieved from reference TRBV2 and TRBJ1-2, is EPEVTQTPSHQVTQMGQEVILRCVPISNHLYFYWYRQILGQKVEFLVSFYNNEISEKSEIFDDQFSVERPDGSNFTLKIRSTKLEDSAMYFCASSDDPGVHGYTFGSGTRLTVV.

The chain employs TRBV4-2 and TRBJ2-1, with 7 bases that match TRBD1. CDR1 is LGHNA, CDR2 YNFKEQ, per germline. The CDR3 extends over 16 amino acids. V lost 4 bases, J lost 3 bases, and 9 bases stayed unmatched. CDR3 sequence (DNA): TGTGCCAGCAGCCGTTCAGGGTCAGGGGGCTACAATGAGCAGTTCTTC. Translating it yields CASSRSGSGGYNEQFF.

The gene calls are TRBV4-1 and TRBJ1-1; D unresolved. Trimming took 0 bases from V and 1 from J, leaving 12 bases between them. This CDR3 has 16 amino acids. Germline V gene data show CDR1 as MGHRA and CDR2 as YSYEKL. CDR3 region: CASSQDPGVGNTEAFF. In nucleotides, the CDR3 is TGCGCCAGCAGCCAAGACCCCGGTGTGGGGAACACTGAAGCTTTCTTT.

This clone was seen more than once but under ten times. In DNA, the CDR3 is TGCAGTGCGGAACAGCGAGAAGCTTTCTTT. Translation: CSAEQREAFF. This chain uses TRBV20-1 with TRBJ1-1, with D hard to call. Trimming removed 6 bases from V and 8 bases from J, with 10 bases in between. The CDR3 has 10 amino acids. Germline loops: CDR1 DFQATT, CDR2 SNEGSKA (reference sequence).

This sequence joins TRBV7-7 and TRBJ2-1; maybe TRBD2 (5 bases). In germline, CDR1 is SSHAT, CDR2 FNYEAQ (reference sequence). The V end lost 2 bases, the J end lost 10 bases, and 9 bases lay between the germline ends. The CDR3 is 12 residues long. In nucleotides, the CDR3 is TGTGCCAGCAGCTTATACGAGGGCGAGCAGTTCTTC. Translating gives CASSLYEGEQFF.

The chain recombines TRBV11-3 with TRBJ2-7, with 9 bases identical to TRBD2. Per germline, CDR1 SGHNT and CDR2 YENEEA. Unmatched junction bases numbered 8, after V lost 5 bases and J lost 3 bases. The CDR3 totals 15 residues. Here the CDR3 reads CASSMVAGGLYEQYF. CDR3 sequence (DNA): TGTGCCAGCAGCATGGTGGCGGGAGGGCTCTACGAGCAGTACTTC.

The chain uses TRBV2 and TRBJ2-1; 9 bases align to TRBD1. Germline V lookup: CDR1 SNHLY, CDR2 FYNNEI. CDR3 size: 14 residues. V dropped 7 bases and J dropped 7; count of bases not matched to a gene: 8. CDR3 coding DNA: TGTGCCAGCAAGGAACAGGGGGCGTCAAATGAGCAGTTCTTC. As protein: CASKEQGASNEQFF. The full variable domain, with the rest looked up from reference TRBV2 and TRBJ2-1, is EPEVTQTPSHQVTQMGQEVILRCVPISNHLYFYWYRQILGQKVEFLVSFYNNEISEKSEIFDDQFSVERPDGSNFTLKIRSTKLEDSAMYFCASKEQGASNEQFFGPGTRLTVL.

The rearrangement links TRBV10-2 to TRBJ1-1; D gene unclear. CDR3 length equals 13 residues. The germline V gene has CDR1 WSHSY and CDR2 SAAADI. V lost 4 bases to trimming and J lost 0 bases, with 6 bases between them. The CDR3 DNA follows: TGCGCCAGCAGTGGTCCTATGAACACTGAAGCTTTCTTT. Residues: CASSGPMNTEAFF.

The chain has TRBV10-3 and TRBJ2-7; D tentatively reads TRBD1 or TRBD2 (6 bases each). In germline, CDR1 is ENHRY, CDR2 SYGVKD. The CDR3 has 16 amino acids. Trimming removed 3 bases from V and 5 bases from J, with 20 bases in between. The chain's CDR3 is CAISDPNRAGEDEQYF. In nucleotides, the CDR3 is TGTGCCATCAGTGATCCGAATAGGGCAGGGGAGGACGAGCAGTACTTC.

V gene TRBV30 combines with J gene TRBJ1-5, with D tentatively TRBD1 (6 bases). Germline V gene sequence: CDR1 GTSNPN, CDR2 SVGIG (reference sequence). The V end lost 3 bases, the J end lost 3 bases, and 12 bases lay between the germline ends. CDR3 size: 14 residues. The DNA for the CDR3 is TGTGCCTGGAGGGACGGGGGCAACAATCAGCCCCAGCATTTT. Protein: CAWRDGGNNQPQHF.

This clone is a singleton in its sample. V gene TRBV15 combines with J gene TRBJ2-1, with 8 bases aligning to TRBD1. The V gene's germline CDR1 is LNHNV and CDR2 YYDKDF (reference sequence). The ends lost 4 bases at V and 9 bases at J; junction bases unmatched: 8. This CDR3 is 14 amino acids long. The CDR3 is CATSTDRVGGEQFF. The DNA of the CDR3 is TGTGCCACCAGCACGGACAGGGTCGGGGGTGAGCAGTTCTTC.

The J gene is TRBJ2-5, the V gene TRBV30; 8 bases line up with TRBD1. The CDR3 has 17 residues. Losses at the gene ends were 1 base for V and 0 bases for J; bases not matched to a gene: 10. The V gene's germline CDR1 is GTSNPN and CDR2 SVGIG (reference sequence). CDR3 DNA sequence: TGTGCCTGGAGTGAGCCTGAGACAGGGGAGTACCAAGAGACCCAGTACTTC. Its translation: CAWSEPETGEYQETQYF.

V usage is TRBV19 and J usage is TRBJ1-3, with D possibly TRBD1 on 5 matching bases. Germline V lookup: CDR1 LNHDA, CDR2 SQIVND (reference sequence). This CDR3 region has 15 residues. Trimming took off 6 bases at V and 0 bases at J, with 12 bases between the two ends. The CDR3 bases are TGTGCCAGTAGATTGGGGACCTACTCTGGAAACACCATATATTTT. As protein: CASRLGTYSGNTIYF.

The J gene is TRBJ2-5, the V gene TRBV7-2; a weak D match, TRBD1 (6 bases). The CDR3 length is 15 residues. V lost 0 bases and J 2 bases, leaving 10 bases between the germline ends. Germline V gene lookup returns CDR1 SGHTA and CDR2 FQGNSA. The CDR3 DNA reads TGTGCCAGCAGCTTAGCAGACAGGAGACAAGAGACCCAGTACTTC. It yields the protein CASSLADRRQETQYF.

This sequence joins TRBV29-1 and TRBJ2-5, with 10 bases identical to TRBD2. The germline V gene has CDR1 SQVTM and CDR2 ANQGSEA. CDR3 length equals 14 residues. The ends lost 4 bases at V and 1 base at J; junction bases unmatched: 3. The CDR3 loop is CSVGLAGAQETQYF. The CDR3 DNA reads TGCAGCGTTGGTCTAGCGGGGGCCCAAGAGACCCAGTACTTC. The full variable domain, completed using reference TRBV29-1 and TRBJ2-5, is SAVISQKPSRDICQRGTSLTIQCQVDSQVTMMFWYRQQPGQSLTLIATANQGSEATYESGFVIDKFPISRPNLTFSTLTVSNMSPEDSSIYLCSVGLAGAQETQYFGPGTRLLVL.